The rows below give T cell receptor beta chains drawn from one sample of a study of cytomegalovirus exposure and HLA in healthy donors. Measured with immunoSEQ multiplex PCR; TCRdb has only the in-frame clones, and not every one. The profile shows roughly 110,000 clones, over 60% of them singletons. Sequenced: PBMCs. The origin of the receptors is a woman aged 18-30 years in good health and CMV-seropositive. The CDR3 runs from the conserved cysteine through the conserved F or W. A D gene is named only where the DNA matches it firmly. Rows may omit the clone size; those that give it use once, few, many or a size class.

-,-,11,TRBV5-6,TRBJ1-1,CASSLFGQAFF,TGTGCCAGCAGCTTGTTTGGCCAAGCTTTCTTT
TRBD1,-,16,TRBV27,TRBJ2-1,CASSSPQGGEFNEQFF,TGTGCCAGCAGTTCCCCACAAGGGGGCGAATTCAATGAGCAGTTCTTC
TRBD2,-,15,TRBV6-5,TRBJ2-5,CASSRGVRYQETQYF,TGTGCCAGCAGCCGGGGGGTTAGGTACCAAGAGACCCAGTACTTC
TRBD1,-,14,TRBV19,TRBJ1-1,CASSSRDRYTEAFF,TGTGCCAGTAGTAGCCGGGACAGGTACACTGAAGCTTTCTTT
-,-,14,TRBV5-1,TRBJ1-1,CASTPGGSDTEAFF,TGCGCCAGCACTCCTGGGGGCTCGGACACTGAAGCTTTCTTT
-,-,15,TRBV10-3,TRBJ1-5,CAISENRDASQPQHF,TGTGCCATCAGTGAGAATCGAGATGCGAGTCAGCCCCAGCATTTT
-,-,14,TRBV7-9,TRBJ2-7,CASSLQGESYEQYF,TGTGCCAGCAGCTTACAGGGTGAATCCTACGAGCAGTACTTC
TRBD1,-,15,TRBV14,TRBJ1-2,CASSQARGLESGYTF,TGTGCCAGCAGCCAGGCAAGGGGGCTTGAAAGTGGCTACACCTTC
-,-,15,TRBV6-5,TRBJ1-2,CASSKTQAPNYGYTF,TGTGCCAGCAGTAAAACACAGGCCCCGAACTATGGCTACACCTTC
-,-,17,TRBV2,TRBJ1-3,CASGPSREREGGNTIYF,TGTGCCAGCGGACCCTCAAGGGAGAGGGAGGGGGGAAACACCATATATTTT
TRBD2,-,16,TRBV11-2,TRBJ2-1,CASSPLTSGTHNEQFF,TGTGCCAGCAGCCCCCTGACTAGCGGGACCCACAATGAGCAGTTCTTC
TRBD1,-,18,TRBV5-6,TRBJ2-3,CATSPGDRGPRVTDTQYF,TGTGCCACCAGCCCGGGTGACAGGGGGCCAAGGGTGACAGATACGCAGTATTTT
TRBD1,few,15,TRBV15,TRBJ2-5,CATSRATGGQETQYF,TGTGCCACCAGCAGAGCAACAGGGGGACAAGAGACCCAGTACTTC
TRBD2,-,15,TRBV5-4,TRBJ2-7,CASSLEAGGPLEQYF,TGTGCCAGCAGCTTGGAGGCGGGAGGGCCGCTCGAGCAGTACTTC
-,-,16,TRBV5-1,TRBJ2-5,CASSLYGGVGQETQYF,TGCGCCAGCAGCTTGTACGGGGGAGTGGGCCAAGAGACCCAGTACTTC
-,once,14,TRBV7-8,TRBJ1-1,CASSVNRVYTEAFF,TGTGCCAGCAGCGTTAACAGGGTTTACACTGAAGCTTTCTTT
TRBD1,-,15,TRBV5-5,TRBJ2-7,CASSLGTGANYEQYF,TGTGCCAGCAGCTTGGGGACAGGGGCTAACTACGAGCAGTACTTC
-,-,14,TRBV7-9,TRBJ1-3,CASSLSDTGNTIYF,TGTGCCAGCAGCTTAAGCGATACTGGAAACACCATATATTTT
TRBD1,-,17,TRBV9,TRBJ2-1,CASSVGQGPGLYNEQFF,TGTGCCAGCAGCGTAGGACAGGGTCCAGGGCTTTACAATGAGCAGTTCTTC
TRBD1,few,15,TRBV5-1,TRBJ2-7,CASSPRQGPRYEQYF,TGCGCCAGCAGCCCCCGACAGGGGCCCCGCTACGAGCAGTACTTC
TRBD2,-,16,TRBV7-2,TRBJ2-1,CASSLAAGGHWNEQFF,TGTGCCAGCAGCTTAGCAGCGGGAGGGCATTGGAATGAGCAGTTCTTC
-,-,15,TRBV4-1,TRBJ1-1,CASSQDPGREAKAFF,TGCGCCAGCAGCCAAGACCCAGGAAGAGAAGCTAAGGCTTTCTTT
-,-,13,TRBV7-3,TRBJ2-5,CASSLLGGETQYF,TGTGCCAGCAGCTTACTAGGGGGAGAGACCCAGTACTTC